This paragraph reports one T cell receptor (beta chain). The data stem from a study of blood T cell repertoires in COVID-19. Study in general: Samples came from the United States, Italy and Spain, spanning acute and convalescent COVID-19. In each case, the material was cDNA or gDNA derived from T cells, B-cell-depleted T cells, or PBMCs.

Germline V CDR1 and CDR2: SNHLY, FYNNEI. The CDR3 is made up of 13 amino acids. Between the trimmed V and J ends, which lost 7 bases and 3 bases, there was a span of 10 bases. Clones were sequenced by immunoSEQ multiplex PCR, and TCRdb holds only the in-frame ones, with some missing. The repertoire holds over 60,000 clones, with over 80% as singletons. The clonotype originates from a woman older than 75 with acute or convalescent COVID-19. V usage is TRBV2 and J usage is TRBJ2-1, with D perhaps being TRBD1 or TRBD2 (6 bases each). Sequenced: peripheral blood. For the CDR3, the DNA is TGTGCCAGCACTGAGGGGGGCTACAATGAGCAGTTCTTC. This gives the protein CASTEGGYNEQFF.